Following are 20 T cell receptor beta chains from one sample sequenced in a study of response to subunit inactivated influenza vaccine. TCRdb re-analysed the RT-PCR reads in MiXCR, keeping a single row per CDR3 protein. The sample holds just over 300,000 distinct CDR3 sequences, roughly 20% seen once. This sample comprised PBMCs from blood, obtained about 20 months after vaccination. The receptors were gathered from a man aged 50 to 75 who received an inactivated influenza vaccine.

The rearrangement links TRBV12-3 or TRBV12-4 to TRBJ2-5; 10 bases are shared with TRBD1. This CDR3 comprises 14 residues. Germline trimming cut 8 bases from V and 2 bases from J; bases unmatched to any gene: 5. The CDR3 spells CASGEDRGQETQYF. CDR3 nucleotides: TGTGCCAGCGGAGAGGACAGGGGGCAAGAGACCCAGTACTTC.

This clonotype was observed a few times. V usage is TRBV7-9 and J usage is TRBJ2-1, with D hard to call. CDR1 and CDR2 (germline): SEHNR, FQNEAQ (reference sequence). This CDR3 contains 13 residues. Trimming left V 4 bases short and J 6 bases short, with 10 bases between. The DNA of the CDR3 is TGTGCCAGCAGCTGGTCATCCGGCAATGAGCAGTTCTTC. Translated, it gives CASSWSSGNEQFF.

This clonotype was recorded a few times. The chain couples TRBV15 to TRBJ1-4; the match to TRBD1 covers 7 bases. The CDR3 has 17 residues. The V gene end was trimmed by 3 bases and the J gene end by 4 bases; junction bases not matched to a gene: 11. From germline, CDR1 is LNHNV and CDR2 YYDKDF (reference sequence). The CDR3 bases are TGTGCCACCAGCAGTACCTTTACAGGGGTGGATAATGAAAAACTGTTTTTT. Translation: CATSSTFTGVDNEKLFF.

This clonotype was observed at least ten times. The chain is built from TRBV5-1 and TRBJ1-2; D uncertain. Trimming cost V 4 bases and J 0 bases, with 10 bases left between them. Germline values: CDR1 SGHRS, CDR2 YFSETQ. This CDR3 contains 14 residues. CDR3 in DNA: TGCGCCAGCAGCCTGGGGATTTCTAACTATGGCTACACCTTC. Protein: CASSLGISNYGYTF.

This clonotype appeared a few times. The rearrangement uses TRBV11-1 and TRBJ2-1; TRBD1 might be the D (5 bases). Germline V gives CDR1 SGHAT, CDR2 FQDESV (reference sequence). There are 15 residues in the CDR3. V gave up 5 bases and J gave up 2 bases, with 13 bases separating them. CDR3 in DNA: TGTGCCAGCAGCCAAGGAAGGGGAACCTACAATGAGCAGTTCTTC. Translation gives CASSQGRGTYNEQFF. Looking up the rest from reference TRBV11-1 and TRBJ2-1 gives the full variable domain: EAEVAQSPRYKITEKSQAVAFWCDPISGHATLYWYRQILGQGPELLVQFQDESVVDDSQLPKDRFSAERLKGVDSTLKIQPAELGDSAMYLCASSQGRGTYNEQFFGPGTRLTVL.

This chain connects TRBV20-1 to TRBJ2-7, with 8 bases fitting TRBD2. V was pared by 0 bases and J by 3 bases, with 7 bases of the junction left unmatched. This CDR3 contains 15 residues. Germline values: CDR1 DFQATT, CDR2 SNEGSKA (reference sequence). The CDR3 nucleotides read TGCAGTGCTAGAGAACTGAGCGGGAGTTTCTACGAGCAGTACTTC. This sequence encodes CSARELSGSFYEQYF.

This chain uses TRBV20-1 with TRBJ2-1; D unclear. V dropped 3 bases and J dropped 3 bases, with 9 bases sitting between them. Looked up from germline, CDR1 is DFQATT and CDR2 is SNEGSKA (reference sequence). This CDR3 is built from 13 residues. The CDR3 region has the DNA TGCAGTGCTAGCCCCCTTAACTACAATGAGCAGTTCTTC. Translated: CSASPLNYNEQFF.

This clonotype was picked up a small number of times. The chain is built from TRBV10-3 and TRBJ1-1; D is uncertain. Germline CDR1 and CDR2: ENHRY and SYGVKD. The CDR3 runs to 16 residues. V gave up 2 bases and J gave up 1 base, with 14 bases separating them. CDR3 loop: CAISERVTTQNTEAFF. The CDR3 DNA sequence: TGTGCCATCAGTGAGCGAGTGACAACTCAGAACACTGAAGCTTTCTTT.

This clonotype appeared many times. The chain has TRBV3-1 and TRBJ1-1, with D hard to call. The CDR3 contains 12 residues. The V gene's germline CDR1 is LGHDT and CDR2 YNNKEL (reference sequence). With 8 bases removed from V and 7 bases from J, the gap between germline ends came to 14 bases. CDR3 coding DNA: TGTGCCAGCGGAGGAGGGCGTGGTGAAGCTTTCTTT. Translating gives CASGGGRGEAFF.

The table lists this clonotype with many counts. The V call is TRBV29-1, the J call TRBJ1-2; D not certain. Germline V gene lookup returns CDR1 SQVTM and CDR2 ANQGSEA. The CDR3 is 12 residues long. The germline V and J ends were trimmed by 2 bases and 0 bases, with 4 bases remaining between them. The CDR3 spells CSVERSNYGYTF. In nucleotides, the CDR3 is TGCAGCGTTGAACGGTCTAACTATGGCTACACCTTC.

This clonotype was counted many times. This CDR3 reads CASSKKPGQSNQPQHF. DNA of the CDR3: TGTGCCAGTAGTAAAAAACCGGGACAGAGCAATCAGCCCCAGCATTTT. The rearrangement joins TRBV19 to TRBJ1-5; 7 bases match TRBD1. The CDR3 spans 16 residues. Germline V CDR1 and CDR2: LNHDA, SQIVND (reference sequence). Trimming removed 4 bases from V and 1 base from J; junction bases left unmatched: 7.

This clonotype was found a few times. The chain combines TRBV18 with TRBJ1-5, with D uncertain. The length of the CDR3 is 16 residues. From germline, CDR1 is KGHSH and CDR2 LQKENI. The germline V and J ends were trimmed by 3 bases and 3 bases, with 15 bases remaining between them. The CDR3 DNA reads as TGTGCCAGCTCACCCATTCCGATCGGGGACAATCAGCCCCAGCATTTT. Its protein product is CASSPIPIGDNQPQHF. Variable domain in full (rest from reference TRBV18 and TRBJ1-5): NAGVMQNPRHLVRRRGQEARLRCSPMKGHSHVYWYRQLPEEGLKFMVYLQKENIIDESGMPKERFSAEFPKEGPSILRIQQVVRGDSAAYFCASSPIPIGDNQPQHFGDGTRLSIL.

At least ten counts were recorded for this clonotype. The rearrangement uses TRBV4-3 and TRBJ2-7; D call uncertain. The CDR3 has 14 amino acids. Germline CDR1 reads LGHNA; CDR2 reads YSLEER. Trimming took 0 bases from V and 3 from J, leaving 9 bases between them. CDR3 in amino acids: CASSQDLGNYEQYF. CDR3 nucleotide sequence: TGCGCCAGCAGCCAAGATCTGGGGAACTACGAGCAGTACTTC.

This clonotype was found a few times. CDR3 loop: CASSIGQLNSPLHF. The CDR3 DNA sequence: TGTGCCAGCAGCATCGGACAGCTAAATTCACCCCTCCACTTT. V is TRBV6-1 and J is TRBJ1-6; tentative D call: TRBD1 (6 bases). Germline assignment: CDR1 MNHNS and CDR2 SASEGT. The CDR3 extends over 14 amino acids. The V end was cut by 6 bases, the J end by 7 bases, with 13 bases between.

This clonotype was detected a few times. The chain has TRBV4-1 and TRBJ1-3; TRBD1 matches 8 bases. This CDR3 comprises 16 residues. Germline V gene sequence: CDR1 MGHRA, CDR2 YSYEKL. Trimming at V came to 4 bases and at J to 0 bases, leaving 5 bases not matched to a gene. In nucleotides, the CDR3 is TGCGCCAGCAGCCGAGGACAGGGCCCCTCTGGAAACACCATATATTTT. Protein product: CASSRGQGPSGNTIYF.

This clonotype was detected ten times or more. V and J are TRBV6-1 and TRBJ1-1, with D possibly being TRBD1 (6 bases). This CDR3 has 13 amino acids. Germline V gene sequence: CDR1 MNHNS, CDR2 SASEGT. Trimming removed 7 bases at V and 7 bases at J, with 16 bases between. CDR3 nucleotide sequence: TGTGCCAGCACCGTAGGGGGGGCCGGTGAAGCTTTCTTT. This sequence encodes CASTVGGAGEAFF.

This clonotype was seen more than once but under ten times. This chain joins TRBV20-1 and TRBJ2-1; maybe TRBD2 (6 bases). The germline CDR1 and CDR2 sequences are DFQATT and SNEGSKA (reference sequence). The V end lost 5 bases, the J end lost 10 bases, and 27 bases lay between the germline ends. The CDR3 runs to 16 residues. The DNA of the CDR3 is TGCAGTGCTGAAATACTAGGCGGGGAAGTGATCTTAGAGCAGTTCTTC. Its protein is CSAEILGGEVILEQFF.

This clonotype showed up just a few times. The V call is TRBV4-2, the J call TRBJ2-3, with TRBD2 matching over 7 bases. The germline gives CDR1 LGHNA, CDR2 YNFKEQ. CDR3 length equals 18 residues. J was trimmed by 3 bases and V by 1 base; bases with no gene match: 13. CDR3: CASSQASRAGAKTDTQYF. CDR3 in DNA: TGTGCCAGCAGCCAAGCCTCCCGGGCGGGAGCTAAGACAGATACGCAGTATTTT.

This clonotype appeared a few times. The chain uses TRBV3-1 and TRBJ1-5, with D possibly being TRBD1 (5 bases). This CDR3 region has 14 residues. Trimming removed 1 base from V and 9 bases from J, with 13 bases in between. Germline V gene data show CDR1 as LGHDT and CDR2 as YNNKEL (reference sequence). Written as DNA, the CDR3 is TGTGCCAGCAGCCAAGTAAGGGGCCAAGGGCCCCAGCATTTT. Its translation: CASSQVRGQGPQHF.

CDR3 sequence: CASRFAARGTGELFF. The DNA of the CDR3 is TGTGCCAGCAGGTTCGCTGCAAGGGGCACCGGGGAGCTGTTTTTT. The genes are TRBV7-2 and TRBJ2-2; tentative D call: TRBD1 (5 bases). Trimming took off 6 bases at V and 4 bases at J, with 15 bases between the two ends. Germline CDR1 SGHTA, CDR2 FQGNSA. The CDR3 totals 15 residues.